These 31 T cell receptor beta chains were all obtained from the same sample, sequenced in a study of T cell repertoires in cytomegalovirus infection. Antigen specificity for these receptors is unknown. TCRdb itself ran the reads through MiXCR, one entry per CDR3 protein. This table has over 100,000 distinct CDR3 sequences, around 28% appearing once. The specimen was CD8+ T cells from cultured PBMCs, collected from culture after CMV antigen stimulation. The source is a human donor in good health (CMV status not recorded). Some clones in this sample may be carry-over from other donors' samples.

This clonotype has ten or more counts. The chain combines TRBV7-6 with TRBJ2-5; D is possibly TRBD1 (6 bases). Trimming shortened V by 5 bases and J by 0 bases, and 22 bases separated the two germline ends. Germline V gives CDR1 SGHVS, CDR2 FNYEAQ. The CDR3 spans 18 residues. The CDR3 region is CASSLLTGPDFNQETQYF. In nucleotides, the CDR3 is TGTGCCAGCAGCCTACTGACAGGCCCCGACTTTAACCAAGAGACCCAGTACTTC. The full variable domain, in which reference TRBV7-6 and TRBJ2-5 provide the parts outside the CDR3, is GAGVSQSPRYKVTKRGQDVALRCDPISGHVSLYWYRQALGQGPEFLTYFNYEAQQDKSGLPNDRFSAERPEGSISTLTIQRTEQRDSAMYRCASSLLTGPDFNQETQYFGPGTRLLVL.

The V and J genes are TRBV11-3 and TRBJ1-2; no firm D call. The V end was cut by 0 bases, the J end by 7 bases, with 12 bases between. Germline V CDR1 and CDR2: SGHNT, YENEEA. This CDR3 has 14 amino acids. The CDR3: CASSLDRGGFGYTF. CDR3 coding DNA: TGTGCCAGCAGCTTAGATCGTGGTGGCTTTGGCTACACCTTC.

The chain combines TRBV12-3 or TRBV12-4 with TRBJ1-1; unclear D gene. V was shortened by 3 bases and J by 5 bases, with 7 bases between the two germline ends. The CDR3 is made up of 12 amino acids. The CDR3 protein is CASSFGITEAFF. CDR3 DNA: TGTGCCAGCAGTTTCGGGATAACTGAAGCTTTCTTT.

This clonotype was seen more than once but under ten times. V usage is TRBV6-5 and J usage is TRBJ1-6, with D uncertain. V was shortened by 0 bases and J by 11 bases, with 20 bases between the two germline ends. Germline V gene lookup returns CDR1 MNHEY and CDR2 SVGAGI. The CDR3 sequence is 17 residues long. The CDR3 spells CASSYSNFAGRNTPLHF. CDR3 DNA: TGTGCCAGCAGTTACTCGAATTTCGCAGGACGGAATACACCCCTCCACTTT.

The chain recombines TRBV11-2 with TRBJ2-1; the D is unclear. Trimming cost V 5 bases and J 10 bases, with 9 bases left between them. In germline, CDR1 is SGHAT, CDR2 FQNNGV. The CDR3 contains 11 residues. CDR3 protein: CASSPPGEQFF. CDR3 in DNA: TGTGCCAGCAGCCCCCCCGGAGAGCAGTTCTTC.

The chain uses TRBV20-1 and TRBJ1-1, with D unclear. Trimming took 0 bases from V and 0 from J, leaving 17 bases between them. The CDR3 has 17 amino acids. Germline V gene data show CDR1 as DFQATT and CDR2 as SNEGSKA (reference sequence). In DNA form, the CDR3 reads TGCAGTGCTAGAGATCCCAGGACTGCGGTCATGAACACTGAAGCTTTCTTT. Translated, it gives CSARDPRTAVMNTEAFF.

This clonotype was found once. The CDR3 DNA sequence: TGCAGCGTTGGGGGATGGACAGATACGCAGTATTTT. Translation gives CSVGGWTDTQYF. The chain has TRBV29-1 and TRBJ2-3, with D uncertain. Per the germline V gene, CDR1 is SQVTM and CDR2 is ANQGSEA. V gave up 4 bases and J gave up 3 bases, with 8 bases separating them. This CDR3 comprises 12 residues.

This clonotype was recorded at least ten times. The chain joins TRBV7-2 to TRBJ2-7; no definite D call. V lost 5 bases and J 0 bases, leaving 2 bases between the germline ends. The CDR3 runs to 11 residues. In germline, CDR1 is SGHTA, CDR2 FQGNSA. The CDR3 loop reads CASSRSYEQYF. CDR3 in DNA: TGTGCCAGCAGCCGCTCCTACGAGCAGTACTTC.

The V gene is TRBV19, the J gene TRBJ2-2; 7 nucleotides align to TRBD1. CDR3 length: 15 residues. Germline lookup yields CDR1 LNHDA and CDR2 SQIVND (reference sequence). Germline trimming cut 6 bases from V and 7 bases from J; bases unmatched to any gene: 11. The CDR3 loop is CASSSWDSGGGELFF. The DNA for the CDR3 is TGTGCCAGTAGCAGCTGGGACAGCGGAGGCGGGGAGCTGTTTTTT.

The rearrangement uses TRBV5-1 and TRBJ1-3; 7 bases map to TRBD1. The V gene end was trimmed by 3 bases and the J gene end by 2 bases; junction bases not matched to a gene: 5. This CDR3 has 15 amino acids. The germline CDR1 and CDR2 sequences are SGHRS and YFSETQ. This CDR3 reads CASSSDRPTGNTIYF. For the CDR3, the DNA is TGCGCCAGCAGCTCGGACAGGCCGACTGGAAACACCATATATTTT.

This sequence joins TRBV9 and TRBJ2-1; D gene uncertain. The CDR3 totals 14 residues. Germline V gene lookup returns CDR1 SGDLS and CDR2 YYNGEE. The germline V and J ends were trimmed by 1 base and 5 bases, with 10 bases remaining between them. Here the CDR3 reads CASSVSEWNNEQFF. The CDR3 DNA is TGTGCCAGCAGCGTATCAGAGTGGAACAATGAGCAGTTCTTC.

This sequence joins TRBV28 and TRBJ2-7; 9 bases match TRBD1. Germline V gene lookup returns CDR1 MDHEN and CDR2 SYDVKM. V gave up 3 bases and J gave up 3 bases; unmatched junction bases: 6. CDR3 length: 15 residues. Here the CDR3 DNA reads TGTGCCAGCAGTTTGGGACAGGGTCTGGGCTACGAGCAGTACTTC. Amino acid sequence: CASSLGQGLGYEQYF.

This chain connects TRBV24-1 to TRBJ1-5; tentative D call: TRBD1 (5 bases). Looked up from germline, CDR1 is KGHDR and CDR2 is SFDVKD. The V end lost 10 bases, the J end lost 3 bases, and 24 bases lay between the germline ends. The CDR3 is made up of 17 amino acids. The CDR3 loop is CATGSHRPGPINQPQHF. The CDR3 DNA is TGTGCCACAGGGAGCCACCGTCCAGGGCCGATCAATCAGCCCCAGCATTTT.

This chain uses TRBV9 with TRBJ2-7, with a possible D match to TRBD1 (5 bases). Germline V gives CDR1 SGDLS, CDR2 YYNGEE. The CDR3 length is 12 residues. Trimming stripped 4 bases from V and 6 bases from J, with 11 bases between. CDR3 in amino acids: CASSSQGAEQYF. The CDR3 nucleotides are TGTGCCAGCAGCTCTCAGGGCGCCGAGCAGTACTTC.

CDR3 residues: CASSYSSGGFPGELFF. Here the CDR3 DNA reads TGTGCCAGCAGTTACTCGAGCGGGGGGTTCCCCGGGGAGCTGTTTTTT. The chain couples TRBV6-2 or TRBV6-3 to TRBJ2-2, with 9 bases lining up with TRBD2. CDR3 size: 16 residues. The germline V gene encodes CDR1 MNHEY and CDR2 SVGEGT. The trim removed 0 bases at V and 6 bases at J, leaving 5 bases unmatched.

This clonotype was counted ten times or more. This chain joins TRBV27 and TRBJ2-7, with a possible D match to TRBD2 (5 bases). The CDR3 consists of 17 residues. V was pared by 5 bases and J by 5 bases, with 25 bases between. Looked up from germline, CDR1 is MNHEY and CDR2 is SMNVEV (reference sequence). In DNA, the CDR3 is TGTGCCAGCAGTCAAAATGGCCTTTCGGCCCTGAGGGACGAGCAGTACTTC. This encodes CASSQNGLSALRDEQYF.

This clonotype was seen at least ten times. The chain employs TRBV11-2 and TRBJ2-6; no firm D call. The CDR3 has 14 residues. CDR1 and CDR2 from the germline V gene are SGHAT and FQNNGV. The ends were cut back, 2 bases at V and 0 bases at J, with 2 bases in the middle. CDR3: CASSLNSGANVLTF. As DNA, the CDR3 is TGTGCCAGCAGCTTAAACTCTGGGGCCAACGTCCTGACTTTC.

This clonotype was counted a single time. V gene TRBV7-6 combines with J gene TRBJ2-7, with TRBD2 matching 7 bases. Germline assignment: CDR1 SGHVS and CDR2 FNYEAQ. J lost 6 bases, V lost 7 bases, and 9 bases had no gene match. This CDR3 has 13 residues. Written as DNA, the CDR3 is TGTGCCAGCACCCCATCCAGGGAGGGCGAGCAGTACTTC. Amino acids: CASTPSREGEQYF.

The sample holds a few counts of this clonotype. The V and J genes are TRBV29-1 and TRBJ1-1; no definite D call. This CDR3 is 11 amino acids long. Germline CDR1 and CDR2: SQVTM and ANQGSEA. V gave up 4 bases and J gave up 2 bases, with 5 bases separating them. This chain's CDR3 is CSVVQNTEAFF. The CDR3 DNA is TGCAGCGTTGTGCAAAACACTGAAGCTTTCTTT.

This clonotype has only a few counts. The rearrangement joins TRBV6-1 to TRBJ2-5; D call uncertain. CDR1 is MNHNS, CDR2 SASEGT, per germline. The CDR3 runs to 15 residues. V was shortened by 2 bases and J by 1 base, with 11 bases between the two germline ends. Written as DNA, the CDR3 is TGTGCCAGCAGTGAACCGGCAGCCTCCCAAGAGACCCAGTACTTC. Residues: CASSEPAASQETQYF.

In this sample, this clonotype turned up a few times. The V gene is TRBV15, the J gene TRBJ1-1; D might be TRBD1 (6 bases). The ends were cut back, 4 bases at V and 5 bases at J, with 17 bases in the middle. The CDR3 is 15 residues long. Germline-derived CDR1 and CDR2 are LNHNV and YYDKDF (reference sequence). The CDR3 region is CATSIIPGARTEAFF. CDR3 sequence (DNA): TGTGCCACCAGCATCATCCCGGGGGCTCGTACTGAAGCTTTCTTT.

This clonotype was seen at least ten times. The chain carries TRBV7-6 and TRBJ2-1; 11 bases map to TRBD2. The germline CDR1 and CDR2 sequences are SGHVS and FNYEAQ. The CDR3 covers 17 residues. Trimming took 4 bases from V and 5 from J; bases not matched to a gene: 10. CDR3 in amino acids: CASSSLVAGGPHNEQFF. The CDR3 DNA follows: TGTGCCAGCAGCTCGCTGGTAGCGGGAGGGCCCCACAATGAGCAGTTCTTC.

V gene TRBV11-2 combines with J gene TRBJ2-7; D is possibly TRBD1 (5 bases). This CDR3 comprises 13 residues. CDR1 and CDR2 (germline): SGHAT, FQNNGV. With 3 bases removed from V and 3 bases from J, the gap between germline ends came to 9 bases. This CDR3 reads CASSFGHGYEQYF. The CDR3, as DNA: TGTGCCAGCAGCTTTGGACATGGCTACGAGCAGTACTTC.

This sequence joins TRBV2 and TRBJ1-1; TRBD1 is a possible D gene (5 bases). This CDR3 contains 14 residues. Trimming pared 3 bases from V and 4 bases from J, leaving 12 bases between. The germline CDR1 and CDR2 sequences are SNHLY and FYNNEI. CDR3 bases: TGTGCCAGCAGTGATTCGCAGGGAGGCACTGAAGCTTTCTTT. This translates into CASSDSQGGTEAFF. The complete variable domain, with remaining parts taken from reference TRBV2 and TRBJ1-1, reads EPEVTQTPSHQVTQMGQEVILRCVPISNHLYFYWYRQILGQKVEFLVSFYNNEISEKSEIFDDQFSVERPDGSNFTLKIRSTKLEDSAMYFCASSDSQGGTEAFFGQGTRLTVV.

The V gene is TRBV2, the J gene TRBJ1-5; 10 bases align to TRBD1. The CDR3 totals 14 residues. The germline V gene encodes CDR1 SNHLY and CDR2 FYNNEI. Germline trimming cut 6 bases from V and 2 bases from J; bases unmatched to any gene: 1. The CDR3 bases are TGTGCCAGCAGCGGGACAGGGGGCAATCAGCCCCAGCATTTT. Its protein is CASSGTGGNQPQHF. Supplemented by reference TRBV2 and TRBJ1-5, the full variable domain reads EPEVTQTPSHQVTQMGQEVILRCVPISNHLYFYWYRQILGQKVEFLVSFYNNEISEKSEIFDDQFSVERPDGSNFTLKIRSTKLEDSAMYFCASSGTGGNQPQHFGDGTRLSIL.

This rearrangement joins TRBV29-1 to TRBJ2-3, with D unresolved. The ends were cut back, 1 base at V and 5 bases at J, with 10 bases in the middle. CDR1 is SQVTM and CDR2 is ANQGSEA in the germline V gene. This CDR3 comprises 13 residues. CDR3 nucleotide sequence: TGCAGCGTTGAAGGCGCTTGGAGAGATACGCAGTATTTT. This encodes CSVEGAWRDTQYF.

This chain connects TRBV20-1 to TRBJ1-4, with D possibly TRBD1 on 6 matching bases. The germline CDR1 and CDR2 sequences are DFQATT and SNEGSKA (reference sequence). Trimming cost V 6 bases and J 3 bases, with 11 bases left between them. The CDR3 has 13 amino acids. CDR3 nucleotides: TGCAGTGCCCTAGGGGGGGCTAATGAAAAACTGTTTTTT. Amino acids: CSALGGANEKLFF.

The CDR3 sequence is CASSSGESYEQYF. The DNA for the CDR3 is TGTGCCAGCAGTTCTGGCGAATCCTACGAGCAGTACTTC. The chain joins TRBV27 to TRBJ2-7; no clear D gene. The CDR3 runs to 13 residues. Germline V gives CDR1 MNHEY, CDR2 SMNVEV (reference sequence). The germline V and J ends were trimmed by 4 bases and 1 base, with 8 bases remaining between them.

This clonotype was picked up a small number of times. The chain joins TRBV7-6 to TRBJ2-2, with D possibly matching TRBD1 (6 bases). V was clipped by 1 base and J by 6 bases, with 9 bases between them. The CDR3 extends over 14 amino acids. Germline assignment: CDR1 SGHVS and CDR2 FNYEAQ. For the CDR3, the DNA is TGTGCCAGCAGCTTAGTTGGGGGCTCCGGGGAGCTGTTTTTT. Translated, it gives CASSLVGGSGELFF.

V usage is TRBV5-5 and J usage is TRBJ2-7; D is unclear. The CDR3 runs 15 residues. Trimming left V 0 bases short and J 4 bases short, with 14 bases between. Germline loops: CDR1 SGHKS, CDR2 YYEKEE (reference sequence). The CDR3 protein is CASSLGVRSGYEQYF. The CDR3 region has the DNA TGTGCCAGCAGCTTGGGCGTGAGGTCGGGTTACGAGCAGTACTTC. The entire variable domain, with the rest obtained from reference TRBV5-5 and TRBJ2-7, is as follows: DAGVTQSPTHLIKTRGQQVTLRCSPISGHKSVSWYQQVLGQGPQFIFQYYEKEERGRGNFPDRFSARQFPNYSSELNVNALLLGDSALYLCASSLGVRSGYEQYFGPGTRLTVT.

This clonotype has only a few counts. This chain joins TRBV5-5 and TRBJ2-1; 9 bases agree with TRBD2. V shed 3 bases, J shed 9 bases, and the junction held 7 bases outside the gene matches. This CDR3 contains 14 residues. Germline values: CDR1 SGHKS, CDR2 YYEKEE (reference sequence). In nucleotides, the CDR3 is TGTGCCAGCAGCTCCTTAGCGGGGGCCCTTGAGCAGTTCTTC. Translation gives CASSSLAGALEQFF.